The entry below gives a single T cell receptor beta chain sequence along with its context. The trim removed 2 bases at V and 2 bases at J, leaving 4 bases unmatched. Germline values: CDR1 LGHDT, CDR2 YNNKEL (reference sequence). The CDR3 has 16 amino acids. In the original workflow: Amplification from reference gene primers served as the basis for estimated nucleated cell counts. Using immunoSEQ multiplex PCR, the repertoire was profiled, and TCRdb retains in-frame clones only, with some absent. V, J and clone size are taken as reported in that table, and D and trimming were inferred from the DNA itself. In the table there are more than 55,000 clones, approximately 90% of which are singletons. The data are from a study of blood T cell repertoires in COVID-19. Study in general: The study drew acute and convalescent COVID-19 samples from the United States, Italy and Spain. From T cells, B-cell-depleted T cells, or PBMCs came the material, which was cDNA or gDNA.

The chain links TRBV3-1 (or the pseudogene TRBV3-2) to TRBJ2-4; 9 nucleotides agree with TRBD1. Sequenced sample: peripheral blood. The TCR comes from a human donor with active COVID-19. The donor label of this sample is uncertain. CDR3 DNA sequence: TGTGCCAGCAGCCAAACCGGGACAGGGACCAAAAACATTCAGTACTTC. Protein: CASSQTGTGTKNIQYF.